Listed here are 5 T cell receptor beta chains from one sample, sequenced in a study of blood T cell repertoires in COVID-19. Assay used: immunoSEQ multiplex PCR; TCRdb lists only in-frame clones, some missing. The sample lists about 270,000 clones, 81% occurring once. The sequencing input was peripheral blood. The receptor source for this set is a woman aged 60-75 years with active or convalescent COVID-19.

The chain employs TRBV12-3 or TRBV12-4 and TRBJ2-2; weak D call: TRBD1 (6 bases). V shed 4 bases and J shed 8 bases, with 11 bases lying between them. This CDR3 has 13 amino acids. Written as DNA, the CDR3 is TGTGCCAGCAGTTCCAGGGGTTCTGGGGAGCTGTTTTTT. Translating it yields CASSSRGSGELFF.

The chain is built from TRBV12-2 and TRBJ1-2; the D call of TRBD1 is as the table states it, not checked on the DNA. TRBV12-2 is termed a pseudogene. CDR3 length: 16 residues. CDR3 coding DNA: TGTGCAAGTCGCTTAGGACCATACAGGGATAACTATGGCTACACCTTC. It specifies CASRLGPYRDNYGYTF.

The V gene is TRBV4-3, the J gene TRBJ1-2; D possibly corresponds to TRBD1 (5 bases). CDR3 size: 15 residues. With 0 bases removed from V and 2 bases from J, the gap between germline ends came to 10 bases. In germline, CDR1 is LGHNA, CDR2 YSLEER. DNA of the CDR3: TGCGCCAGCAGCCAAGATAGCAGGGCCAACTATGGCTACACCTTC. Amino acids: CASSQDSRANYGYTF.

The rearrangement links TRBV6-2 or TRBV6-3 to TRBJ2-4; 10 bases align to TRBD2. V shed 2 bases, J shed 0 bases, and the junction held 13 bases outside the gene matches. CDR3 length equals 20 residues. CDR1 is MNHEY and CDR2 is SVGEGT in the germline V gene. The CDR3 nucleotides are TGTGCCAGCAGTTACAGTACTAGCGGGGATCTTACCGTAGCCAAAAACATTCAGTACTTC. It translates to CASSYSTSGDLTVAKNIQYF.

This chain uses TRBV5-5 with TRBJ2-5, with 14 bases fitting TRBD2. Per germline, CDR1 SGHKS and CDR2 YYEKEE (reference sequence). Trimming at V came to 4 bases and at J to 0 bases, leaving 5 bases not matched to a gene. The length of the CDR3 is 17 residues. The CDR3 here is CASSLGLAGGYQETQYF. As DNA, the CDR3 is TGTGCCAGCAGCCTCGGACTAGCGGGGGGTTACCAAGAGACCCAGTACTTC.